This T cell receptor (beta chain) was recovered during a study of cytomegalovirus exposure and HLA in healthy donors. PCR amplification relied on 60 Vbeta primers (plus 13 Jbeta primers). Measured with immunoSEQ multiplex PCR; TCRdb has only the in-frame clones, and not every one. The repertoire consists of 130,000 or so clones, with 60% to 75% occurring once and the leading ten covering 2.9%. The specimen sequenced was PBMCs. The clonotype originates from a woman in her thirties or forties in good health and CMV-seropositive.

CDR3 sequence (DNA): TGTGCCAGCAGCGTAGAGTCCGGGGAGACCTACGAGCAGTACTTC. Encoded protein: CASSVESGETYEQYF. V usage is TRBV9 and J usage is TRBJ2-7, with D perhaps matching TRBD2 (5 bases). Trimming pared 0 bases from V and 2 bases from J, leaving 12 bases between. The CDR3 loop spans 15 amino acids. Germline assignment: CDR1 SGDLS and CDR2 YYNGEE. The variable domain in full, with the rest retrieved from reference TRBV9 and TRBJ2-7, is DSGVTQTPKHLITATGQRVTLRCSPRSGDLSVYWYQQSLDQGLQFLIQYYNGEERAKGNILERFSAQQFPDLHSELNLSSLELGDSALYFCASSVESGETYEQYFGPGTRLTVT.